This entry lists 2 T cell receptor beta chains sequenced from one sample in a study of OX40 agonist ivuxolimab in advanced cancers. Repertoires were generated with immunoSEQ multiplex PCR, while TCRdb's copy carries only in-frame clones and drops some. Here the sample spans approximately 80,000 clones, roughly 85% being singletons. Sequenced material: CD4+ or CD8+ T cells sorted from blood, taken in a trial of the OX40 agonist ivuxolimab. Receptors originate from an adult with an advanced solid tumor such as melanoma, head and neck, liver or kidney cancer.

The CDR3 is CATSRLGETQYF. CDR3 DNA: TGTGCCACTTCCAGGTTGGGTGAGACCCAGTACTTC. V and J are TRBV6-5 and TRBJ2-5; no clear D gene. Germline V gene sequence: CDR1 MNHEY, CDR2 SVGAGI. Trimming left V 10 bases short and J 5 bases short, with 14 bases between. This CDR3 comprises 12 residues.

This clone was counted between two and nine times. The chain carries TRBV27 and TRBJ2-4, with a tentative D call TRBD1 (5 bases). V was trimmed by 0 bases and J by 7 bases, leaving 16 bases between them. Germline V lookup: CDR1 MNHEY, CDR2 SMNVEV (reference sequence). The CDR3 is 16 residues long. The CDR3 sequence is CASSLSPAGFGNIQYF. The DNA for the CDR3 is TGTGCCAGCAGTTTATCCCCGGCAGGGTTTGGGAACATTCAGTACTTC.